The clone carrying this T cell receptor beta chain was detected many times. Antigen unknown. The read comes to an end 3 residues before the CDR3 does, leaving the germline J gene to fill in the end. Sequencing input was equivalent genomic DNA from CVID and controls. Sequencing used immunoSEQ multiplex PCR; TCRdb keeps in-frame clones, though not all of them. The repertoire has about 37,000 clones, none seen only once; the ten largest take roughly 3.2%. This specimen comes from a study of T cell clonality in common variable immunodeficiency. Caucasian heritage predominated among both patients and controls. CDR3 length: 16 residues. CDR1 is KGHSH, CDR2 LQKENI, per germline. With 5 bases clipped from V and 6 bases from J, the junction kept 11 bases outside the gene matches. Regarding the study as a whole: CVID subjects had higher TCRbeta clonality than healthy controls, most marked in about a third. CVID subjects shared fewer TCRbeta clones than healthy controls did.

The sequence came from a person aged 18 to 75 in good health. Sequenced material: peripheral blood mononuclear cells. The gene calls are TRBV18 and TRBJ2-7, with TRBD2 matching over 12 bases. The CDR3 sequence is CASSSRTSGTRVEQYF. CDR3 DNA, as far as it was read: TGTGCCAGCTCATCCAGGACTAGCGGGACAAGGGTCGAG. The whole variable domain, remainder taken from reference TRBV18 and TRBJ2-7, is NAGVMQNPRHLVRRRGQEARLRCSPMKGHSHVYWYRQLPEEGLKFMVYLQKENIIDESGMPKERFSAEFPKEGPSILRIQQVVRGDSAAYFCASSSRTSGTRVEQYFGPGTRLTVT.